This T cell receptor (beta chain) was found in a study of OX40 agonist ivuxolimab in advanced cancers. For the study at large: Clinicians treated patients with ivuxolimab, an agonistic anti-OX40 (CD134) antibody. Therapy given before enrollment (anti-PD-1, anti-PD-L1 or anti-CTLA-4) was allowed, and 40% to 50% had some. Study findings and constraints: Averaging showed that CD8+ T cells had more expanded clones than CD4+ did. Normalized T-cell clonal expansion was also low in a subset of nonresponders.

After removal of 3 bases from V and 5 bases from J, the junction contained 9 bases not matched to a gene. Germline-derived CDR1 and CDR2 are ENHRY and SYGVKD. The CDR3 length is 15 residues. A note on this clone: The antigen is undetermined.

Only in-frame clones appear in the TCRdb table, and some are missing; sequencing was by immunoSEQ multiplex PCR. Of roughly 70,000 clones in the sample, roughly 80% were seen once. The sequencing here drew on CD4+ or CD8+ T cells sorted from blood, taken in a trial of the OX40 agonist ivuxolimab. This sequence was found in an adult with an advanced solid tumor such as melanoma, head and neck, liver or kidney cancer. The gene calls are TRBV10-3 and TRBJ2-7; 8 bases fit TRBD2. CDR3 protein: CAISEESSGFHEQYF. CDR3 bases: TGTGCCATCAGTGAAGAGTCTAGCGGGTTCCACGAGCAGTACTTC.